What follows describes a single T cell receptor (beta chain). These data are taken from a study of neoadjuvant anti-PD-1 for oral cavity cancer. This CDR3 is built from 13 residues. The ends lost 9 bases at V and 3 bases at J; junction bases unmatched: 6. Germline assignment: CDR1 MNHNS and CDR2 SASEGT. Most PBMC samples had approximately 480 ng input DNA in six replicates. Profiled with immunoSEQ multiplex PCR; TCRdb holds only in-frame clones, not every one. This sample yields roughly 67,000 clones, of which about 83% are seen a single time; roughly 3.4% belongs to the top ten. This sequence joins TRBV6-1 and TRBJ2-7; 9 nucleotides agree with TRBD2. This material consisted of PBMCs, taken before nivolumab (anti-PD-1) treatment. The sequence derives from a person aged 35-80 years with oral cavity squamous cell carcinoma. The CDR3 loop reads CASTRTSDYEQYF. The CDR3 coding sequence is TGTGCCAGTACCAGGACTAGCGACTACGAGCAGTACTTC.